The 5 T cell receptor beta chains below were found in one sample sequenced in a study of blood T cell repertoires in COVID-19. Only in-frame clones appear in the TCRdb table, and some are missing; sequencing was by immunoSEQ multiplex PCR. The table records some 130,000 clones, roughly 83% of them present only once. Sequences were obtained from peripheral blood. The receptors originated from a woman between 25 and 40 years old who had recovered from COVID-19.

This clone was observed a few times. This sequence joins TRBV5-6 and TRBJ1-1; perhaps TRBD1 as D (5 bases). CDR3 length: 18 residues. Germline CDR1 SGHDT, CDR2 YYEEEE. The ends were cut back, 1 base at V and 5 bases at J, with 24 bases in the middle. Here the CDR3 reads CASSLFVGGISPFTEAFF. CDR3 DNA: TGTGCCAGCAGCTTGTTTGTTGGGGGGATCAGTCCTTTTACTGAAGCTTTCTTT.

V is TRBV20-1 and J is TRBJ2-2; D remains unclear. This CDR3 is built from 11 residues. Trimming cost V 6 bases and J 6 bases, with 8 bases left between them. Germline V gene sequence: CDR1 DFQATT, CDR2 SNEGSKA (reference sequence). CDR3 loop: CSAIESGELFF. CDR3 DNA: TGCAGTGCCATAGAGTCCGGGGAGCTGTTTTTT.

V is TRBV5-1 and J is TRBJ2-7; tentative D call: TRBD2 (5 bases). Germline V lookup: CDR1 SGHRS, CDR2 YFSETQ. The ends were cut back, 2 bases at V and 0 bases at J, with 9 bases in the middle. The CDR3 totals 14 residues. The CDR3 is CASSLSSGSYEQYF. The CDR3 DNA follows: TGCGCCAGCAGCTTATCCAGCGGCTCCTACGAGCAGTACTTC.

The chain links TRBV4-1 to TRBJ1-5; no clear D. Germline lookup yields CDR1 MGHRA and CDR2 YSYEKL. Deletions cut 2 bases from V and 4 bases from J, with 21 bases between. The CDR3 covers 18 residues. The CDR3 region is CASSQYASDILGNQPQHF. In nucleotides, the CDR3 is TGCGCCAGCAGCCAATACGCGTCCGACATCTTGGGTAATCAGCCCCAGCATTTT.

The sample holds one count of this clone. This sequence joins TRBV21-1 and TRBJ1-5; whether TRBD1, the table's D call, matches the DNA was not checked. TRBV21-1 represents a pseudogene. The CDR3 length is 15 residues. The CDR3 DNA reads TGTGCCAGCAGCAAACCACACCAGAGCAATCAGCCCCAGCATTTT. Translating it yields CASSKPHQSNQPQHF.